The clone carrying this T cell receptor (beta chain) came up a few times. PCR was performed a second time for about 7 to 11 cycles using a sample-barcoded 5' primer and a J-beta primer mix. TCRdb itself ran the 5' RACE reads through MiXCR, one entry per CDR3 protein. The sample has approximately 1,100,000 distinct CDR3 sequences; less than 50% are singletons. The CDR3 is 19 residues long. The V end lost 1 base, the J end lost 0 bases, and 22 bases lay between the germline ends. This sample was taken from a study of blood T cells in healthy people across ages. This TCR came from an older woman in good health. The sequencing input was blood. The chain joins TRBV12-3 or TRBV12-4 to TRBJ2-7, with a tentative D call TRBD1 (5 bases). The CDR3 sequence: CASSLVAGLAQFNSYEQYF. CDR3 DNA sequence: TGTGCCAGCAGTTTAGTGGCAGGGCTCGCGCAGTTTAACTCCTACGAGCAGTACTTC.